This T cell receptor (beta chain) emerged from a study of a mutant IDH1 vaccine in newly diagnosed glioma. Study as a whole: Patients got radiotherapy, temozolomide, or both beforehand, and most got both. Notes on the study in general: Apparently, pseudoprogression bore no relation to changes among the top peripheral T cell clonotypes.

Germline loops: CDR1 ENHRY, CDR2 SYGVKD. V dropped 6 bases and J dropped 1; count of bases not matched to a gene: 7. The length of the CDR3 is 15 residues. The sample's time point: baseline, week 1 (first vaccination visit). Treatment here: pre-vaccination baseline after standard-of-care therapy. This clone has only a few counts. What it binds is unknown. Some clones are missing from TCRdb's copy, which holds only in-frame ones; the method was immunoSEQ multiplex PCR. Among fewer than 40,000 clones listed, roughly four fifths were seen once. This sequence joins TRBV10-3 and TRBJ1-1; 8 bases are a match to TRBD1. Source: PBMCs, taken from a glioma patient treated with radiotherapy, temozolomide or both. This receptor was taken from a man aged 25 to 45 with glioma. The CDR3 coding sequence is TGTGCCATCAGCCCAGACAGGGGCTCGAACACTGAAGCTTTCTTT. As protein: CAISPDRGSNTEAFF.